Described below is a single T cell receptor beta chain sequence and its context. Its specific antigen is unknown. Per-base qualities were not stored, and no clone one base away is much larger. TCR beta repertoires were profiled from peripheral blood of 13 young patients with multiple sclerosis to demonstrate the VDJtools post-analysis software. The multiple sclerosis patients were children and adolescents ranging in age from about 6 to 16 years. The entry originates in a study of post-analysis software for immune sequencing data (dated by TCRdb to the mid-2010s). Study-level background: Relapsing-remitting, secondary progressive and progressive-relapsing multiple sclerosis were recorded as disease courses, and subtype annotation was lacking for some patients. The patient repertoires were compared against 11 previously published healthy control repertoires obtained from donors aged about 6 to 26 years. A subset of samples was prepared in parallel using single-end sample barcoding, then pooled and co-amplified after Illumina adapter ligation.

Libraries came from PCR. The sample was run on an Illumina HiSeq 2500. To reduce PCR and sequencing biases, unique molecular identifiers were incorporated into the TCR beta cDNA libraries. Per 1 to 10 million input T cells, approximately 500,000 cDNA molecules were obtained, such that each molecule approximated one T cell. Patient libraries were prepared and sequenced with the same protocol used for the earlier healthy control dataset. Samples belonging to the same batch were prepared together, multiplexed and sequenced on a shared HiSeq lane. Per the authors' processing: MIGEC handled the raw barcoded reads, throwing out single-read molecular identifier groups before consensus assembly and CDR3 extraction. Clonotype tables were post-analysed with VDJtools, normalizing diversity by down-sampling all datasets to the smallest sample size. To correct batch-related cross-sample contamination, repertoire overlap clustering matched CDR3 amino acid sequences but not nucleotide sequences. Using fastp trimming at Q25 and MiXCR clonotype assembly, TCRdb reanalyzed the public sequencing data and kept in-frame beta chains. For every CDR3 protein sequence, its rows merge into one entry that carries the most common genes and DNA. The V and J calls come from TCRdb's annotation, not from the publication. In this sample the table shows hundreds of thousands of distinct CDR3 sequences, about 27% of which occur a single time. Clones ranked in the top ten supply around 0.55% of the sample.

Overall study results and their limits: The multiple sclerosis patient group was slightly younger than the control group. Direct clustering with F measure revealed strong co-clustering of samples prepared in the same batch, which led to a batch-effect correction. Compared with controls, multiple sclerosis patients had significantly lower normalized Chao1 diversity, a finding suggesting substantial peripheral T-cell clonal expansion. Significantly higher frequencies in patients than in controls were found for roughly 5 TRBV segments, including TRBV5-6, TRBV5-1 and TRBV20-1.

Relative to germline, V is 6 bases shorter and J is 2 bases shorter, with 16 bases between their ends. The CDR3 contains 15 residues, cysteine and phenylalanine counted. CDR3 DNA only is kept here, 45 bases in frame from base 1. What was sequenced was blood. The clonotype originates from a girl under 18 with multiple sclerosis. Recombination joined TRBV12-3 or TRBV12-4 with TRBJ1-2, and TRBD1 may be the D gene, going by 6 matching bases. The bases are TGTGCCAGCAGGAAAACTTCAGGGGCCAACTATGGCTACACCTTC. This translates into CASRKTSGANYGYTF.